Shown below are 8 T cell receptor beta chains from a single sample sequenced in a study of shared clonotypes between healthy human individuals. Method: immunoSEQ multiplex PCR; TCRdb's copy keeps in-frame clones and lacks some. The repertoire holds a few million clones, with just over 90% as singletons. The sample was naive CD4+ T cells from PBMCs. Indicated subset: CD45RA+ positively selected. The receptors here all came from a man aged 18 to 30 in good health. Some clones in this sample may be carry-over from other donors' samples.

This chain's CDR3 is CAWSIRTGDEQYF. As DNA, the CDR3 is TGTGCCTGGAGCATCAGAACAGGGGACGAGCAGTACTTC. This chain joins TRBV30 and TRBJ2-7; 7 bases are a match to TRBD1. CDR1 and CDR2 from the germline V gene are GTSNPN and SVGIG (reference sequence). J was trimmed by 5 bases and V by 3 bases; bases with no gene match: 7. The CDR3 loop spans 13 amino acids.

The genes are TRBV30 and TRBJ1-2; D might be TRBD1 (6 bases). CDR3 size: 16 residues. Looked up from germline, CDR1 is GTSNPN and CDR2 is SVGIG (reference sequence). Trimming removed 7 bases at V and 8 bases at J, with 29 bases between. Written as DNA, the CDR3 is TGTGCCTTAACAATACAGAGGGGGGGCCCGGCGCAGGGCTACACCTTC. Encoded protein: CALTIQRGGPAQGYTF.

On this clone itself: The same CDR3 is also encoded by other DNA sequences in this sample. The J gene is TRBJ2-7, the V gene TRBV5-6, with no clear D. The V end was cut by 0 bases, the J end by 3 bases, with 13 bases between. The CDR3 has 15 amino acids. CDR1 and CDR2 (germline): SGHDT, YYEEEE. Written as DNA, the CDR3 is TGTGCCAGCAGCTTGGGAGTCCCCTTAGGCTACGAGCAGTACTTC. Its protein is CASSLGVPLGYEQYF. The full variable domain, its missing parts supplied by reference TRBV5-6 and TRBJ2-7, is DAGVTQSPTHLIKTRGQQVTLRCSPKSGHDTVSWYQQALGQGPQFIFQYYEEEERQRGNFPDRFSGHQFPNYSSELNVNALLLGDSALYLCASSLGVPLGYEQYFGPGTRLTVT.

CDR3 in amino acids: CASTPAAGNQDEQYF. In nucleotides, the CDR3 is TGTGCCAGCACCCCGGCAGCAGGGAACCAGGACGAGCAGTACTTC. This rearrangement joins TRBV28 to TRBJ2-7; the D gene is possibly TRBD1 (5 bases). The CDR3 length is 15 residues. Trimming took off 7 bases at V and 5 bases at J, with 21 bases between the two ends. CDR1 is MDHEN, CDR2 SYDVKM, per germline.

The rearrangement links TRBV7-6 to TRBJ2-5; D gene uncertain. CDR1 SGHVS and CDR2 FNYEAQ come from the germline V gene. Trimming took off 1 base at V and 3 bases at J, with 21 bases between the two ends. CDR3 size: 18 residues. CDR3 DNA sequence: TGTGCCAGCAGCTTAGTTCCATTGCAGCCTCTTAACGAAGAGACCCAGTACTTC. Translation gives CASSLVPLQPLNEETQYF.

Points on this clone: This specimen includes other DNA sequences encoding the same CDR3. This chain connects TRBV5-1 to TRBJ2-1, with TRBD2 as a possible D gene (6 bases). CDR1 is SGHRS and CDR2 is YFSETQ in the germline V gene. The ends were cut back, 0 bases at V and 3 bases at J, with 13 bases in the middle. This CDR3 has 16 residues. The CDR3, as DNA: TGCGCCAGCAGCTTGGTTCCGGGACTTGACTACAATGAGCAGTTCTTC. This translates into CASSLVPGLDYNEQFF.

The rearrangement uses TRBV11-2 and TRBJ2-5; perhaps TRBD1 as D (5 bases). V lost 0 bases and J lost 5, with 7 bases in between. Germline V gene lookup returns CDR1 SGHAT and CDR2 FQNNGV. The CDR3 sequence is 13 residues long. The CDR3 region has the DNA TGTGCCAGCAGCTTAGATAACAGGGAGACCCAGTACTTC. It codes for CASSLDNRETQYF.

This sequence joins TRBV6-1 and TRBJ1-3; D gene uncertain. This CDR3 has 15 amino acids. Trimming stripped 0 bases from V and 1 base from J, with 7 bases between. Germline values: CDR1 MNHNS, CDR2 SASEGT. Here the CDR3 reads CASSEAWPSGNTIYF. DNA for the CDR3: TGTGCCAGCAGTGAAGCCTGGCCTTCTGGAAACACCATATATTTT.